These 21 T cell receptor beta chains were sequenced from one sample in a study of T-cell memory formation after mild COVID-19. TCRdb called the 5' RACE reads again in MiXCR, with one record for every CDR3 protein. Of 300,000 to 350,000 distinct CDR3 sequences in the sample, 13% to 15% were seen once. Sequencing was carried out using PBMCs or a T cell subset sorted from them (not recorded which). Receptors were obtained from a man between 18 and 35 years old who had mild COVID-19 (a few samples of this study predate the infection). Cell type and time point are not known.

This clonotype was seen at least ten times. The chain links TRBV7-2 to TRBJ2-7, with D maybe TRBD2 (6 bases). Germline V gene sequence: CDR1 SGHTA, CDR2 FQGNSA. V was cut by 11 bases and J by 5 bases, with 13 bases left in between. The length of the CDR3 is 11 residues. Here the CDR3 reads CASGSFNEQYF. The CDR3 bases are TGTGCCTCCGGGAGTTTCAACGAGCAGTACTTC.

The V gene is TRBV10-3, the J gene TRBJ2-3; tentatively, D is TRBD2 (7 bases). V was cut by 6 bases and J by 5 bases, with 15 bases left in between. Germline lookup yields CDR1 ENHRY and CDR2 SYGVKD. The CDR3 is 14 amino acids. The CDR3 DNA reads as TGTGCCATCAGCGATTACAGGGAGGGAGATACGCAGTATTTT. The encoded protein is CAISDYREGDTQYF.

The chain links TRBV7-3 to TRBJ1-1; D is possibly TRBD1 (6 bases). Germline CDR1 reads SGHTA; CDR2 reads FQGTGA. CDR3 length: 14 residues. V was shortened by 5 bases and J by 5 bases, with 15 bases between the two germline ends. This CDR3 reads CASSVKGGGTEAFF. CDR3 DNA: TGTGCCAGCAGCGTAAAAGGGGGTGGGACTGAAGCTTTCTTT.

The chain employs TRBV12-3 or TRBV12-4 and TRBJ2-7, with TRBD1 matching over 8 bases. The CDR3 loop spans 15 amino acids. Trimming removed 1 base from V and 5 bases from J; junction bases left unmatched: 7. The CDR3 sequence: CASSLGQGAANEQYF. CDR3 nucleotides: TGTGCCAGCAGTTTAGGGCAGGGGGCGGCTAACGAGCAGTACTTC.

The J gene is TRBJ1-3, the V gene TRBV28; TRBD1 matches at 9 bases. The CDR3 spans 16 residues. The germline gives CDR1 MDHEN, CDR2 SYDVKM. J lost 0 bases, V lost 3 bases, and 3 bases had no gene match. The CDR3 loop reads CASSLPGQGSGNTIYF. CDR3 sequence (DNA): TGTGCCAGCAGTTTGCCGGGACAGGGCTCTGGAAACACCATATATTTT. Complete variable domain (other parts from reference TRBV28 and TRBJ1-3): DVKVTQSSRYLVKRTGEKVFLECVQDMDHENMFWYRQDPGLGLRLIYFSYDVKMKEKGDIPEGYSVSREKKERFSLILESASTNQTSMYLCASSLPGQGSGNTIYFGEGSWLTVV.

Only a few counts were recorded for this clonotype. The chain joins TRBV5-1 to TRBJ2-1; 8 nucleotides agree with TRBD1. Germline lookup yields CDR1 SGHRS and CDR2 YFSETQ. The length of the CDR3 is 14 residues. V shed 2 bases, J shed 9 bases, and the junction held 7 bases outside the gene matches. As DNA, the CDR3 is TGCGCCAGCAGCTTTGGACAGGGACTTGCTGAGCAGTTCTTC. It yields the protein CASSFGQGLAEQFF.

This clonotype has just a few counts. The rearrangement links TRBV19 to TRBJ1-5; TRBD1 matches 8 bases. The ends lost 10 bases at V and 0 bases at J; junction bases unmatched: 8. CDR1 is LNHDA and CDR2 is SQIVND in the germline V gene (reference sequence). The CDR3 loop spans 15 amino acids. CDR3 region: CAISDRGNSNQPQHF. CDR3 bases: TGTGCCATCTCCGACAGGGGAAATAGCAATCAGCCCCAGCATTTT.

This clonotype was seen only a few times. CDR3 coding DNA: TGTGCCAGCCTTATGGCCGGGGAGCTGTTTTTT. Translating gives CASLMAGELFF. The genes are TRBV7-6 and TRBJ2-2, with D unclear. V was clipped by 8 bases and J by 6 bases, with 7 bases between them. CDR1 and CDR2 from the germline V gene are SGHVS and FNYEAQ. This CDR3 comprises 11 residues.

This clonotype was picked up a small number of times. The chain joins TRBV20-1 to TRBJ1-1; a possible D gene is TRBD1 (6 bases). The CDR3 consists of 13 residues. Deletions cut 5 bases from V and 0 bases from J, with 10 bases between. The germline gives CDR1 DFQATT, CDR2 SNEGSKA (reference sequence). This chain's CDR3 is CSAPDSMNTEAFF. CDR3 nucleotides: TGCAGTGCTCCGGACAGCATGAACACTGAAGCTTTCTTT.

The CDR3 spells CASSVGGYQETQYF. CDR3 DNA sequence: TGTGCCAGCAGCGTAGGCGGTTACCAAGAGACCCAGTACTTC. This chain uses TRBV9 with TRBJ2-5; unclear D gene. The CDR3 covers 14 residues. Germline V gene sequence: CDR1 SGDLS, CDR2 YYNGEE. Trimming removed 0 bases from V and 0 bases from J, with 6 bases in between.

The chain uses TRBV6-4 and TRBJ1-1; the D is unclear. Trimming removed 3 bases at V and 4 bases at J, with 9 bases between. The CDR3 runs 13 residues. The germline V gene encodes CDR1 MRHNA and CDR2 SNTAGT. The CDR3 DNA reads as TGTGCCAGCAGTGAACAGATGGGCACTGAAGCTTTCTTT. Protein product: CASSEQMGTEAFF.

This clonotype appeared many times. This chain joins TRBV5-1 and TRBJ2-4, with 7 positions matching TRBD1. J was trimmed by 1 base and V by 4 bases; bases with no gene match: 5. Germline V gives CDR1 SGHRS, CDR2 YFSETQ. The CDR3 sequence is 15 residues long. CDR3 sequence: CASSNRQGAKNIQYF. As DNA, the CDR3 is TGCGCCAGCAGCAACCGACAGGGTGCCAAAAACATTCAGTACTTC.

The chain combines TRBV4-1 with TRBJ2-7, with D hard to call. Trimming pared 1 base from V and 7 bases from J, leaving 11 bases between. CDR1 MGHRA and CDR2 YSYEKL come from the germline V gene. The length of the CDR3 is 13 residues. CDR3 in amino acids: CASSQGQSWEQYF. In nucleotides, the CDR3 is TGCGCCAGCAGCCAAGGGCAGTCGTGGGAGCAGTACTTC.

The V call is TRBV7-2, the J call TRBJ1-6; the D is unclear. CDR1 is SGHTA, CDR2 FQGNSA, per germline. V was trimmed by 5 bases and J by 8 bases, leaving 19 bases between them. CDR3 length: 16 amino acids. The CDR3 spells CASSPLVREPYSPLHF. DNA for the CDR3: TGTGCCAGCAGCCCTCTGGTGAGGGAACCTTATTCACCCCTCCACTTT.

The rearrangement joins TRBV2 to TRBJ2-3, with 10 bases identical to TRBD1. The CDR3 length is 15 residues. The V segment lost 8 bases and the J segment 0 bases; nucleotides outside the gene matches: 5. Germline CDR1 SNHLY, CDR2 FYNNEI. CDR3 protein: CASGGTGASTDTQYF. CDR3 nucleotides: TGTGCCAGCGGAGGGACAGGGGCTAGCACAGATACGCAGTATTTT.

The chain links TRBV6-6 to TRBJ2-3; 14 nucleotides match TRBD2. V was clipped by 2 bases and J by 6 bases; unmatched bases: 4. The CDR3 loop spans 16 amino acids. Germline CDR1 and CDR2: MNHNY and SVGAGI (reference sequence). The CDR3 nucleotides are TGTGCCAGCAGTTACGGACTAGCGGGGGGCGGTGATACGCAGTATTTT. It translates to CASSYGLAGGGDTQYF.

This clonotype has only a few counts. The chain employs TRBV27 and TRBJ2-7; 7 positions match TRBD1. The V gene end was trimmed by 4 bases and the J gene end by 3 bases; junction bases not matched to a gene: 9. This CDR3 has 15 amino acids. Germline CDR1 reads MNHEY; CDR2 reads SMNVEV (reference sequence). The CDR3 coding sequence is TGTGCCAGCAGTTCCAAGGCCGGGACAGTCTACGAGCAGTACTTC. This codes for CASSSKAGTVYEQYF.

The chain uses TRBV5-1 and TRBJ2-2; maybe TRBD1 (6 bases). CDR1 is SGHRS, CDR2 YFSETQ, per germline. Between the trimmed V and J ends, which lost 3 bases and 1 base, there was a span of 10 bases. This CDR3 region has 15 residues. The CDR3 reads CASSSGHWNTGELFF. Written as DNA, the CDR3 is TGCGCCAGCAGCTCGGGACACTGGAACACCGGGGAGCTGTTTTTT.

The chain joins TRBV19 to TRBJ2-5; 8 bases are shared with TRBD1. The V gene's germline CDR1 is LNHDA and CDR2 SQIVND (reference sequence). Trimming at V came to 9 bases and at J to 4 bases, leaving 16 bases not matched to a gene. The CDR3 consists of 16 residues. Written as DNA, the CDR3 is TGTGCCAGCAACCACCCGGGACAGGAAAGCGGAGAGACCCAGTACTTC. This gives the protein CASNHPGQESGETQYF.

The gene calls are TRBV4-1 and TRBJ2-2; a possible D gene is TRBD2 (6 bases). Deletions cut 4 bases from V and 5 bases from J, with 11 bases between. Per germline, CDR1 MGHRA and CDR2 YSYEKL. The CDR3 has 14 residues. The CDR3 sequence is CASSRDAGTGELFF. CDR3 nucleotide sequence: TGCGCCAGCAGCCGGGATGCGGGGACCGGGGAGCTGTTTTTT.

This clonotype was detected a few times. CDR3 amino acids: CASSFRTGGGYTF. In nucleotides, the CDR3 is TGCGCCAGCAGCTTCCGGACAGGGGGAGGCTACACCTTC. This chain uses TRBV5-1 with TRBJ1-2; 10 bases are a match to TRBD1. This CDR3 has 13 amino acids. CDR1 and CDR2 from the germline V gene are SGHRS and YFSETQ. V was pared by 2 bases and J by 8 bases, with 3 bases of the junction left unmatched.